This TCR beta chain derives from a study of shared clonotypes between healthy human individuals. Turning to the study itself: A donor's plate count was three for CD4 naive and three for CD4 memory; CD8 naive had two and CD8 memory one. Regarding the study as a whole: Of the naive CD4 clonotypes, roughly 5% were shared across a handful of donors. Clonotype sharing among donors likely depends on sequencing depth.

This clone was counted a few times. Its antigen is undetermined. The sample contains more than one DNA sequence encoding this CDR3. Genomic DNA (from each subset) was split evenly across several immunoSEQ plates. Profiled with immunoSEQ multiplex PCR; TCRdb holds only in-frame clones, not every one. The sample shows over a million clones, roughly 96% of them seen only once. This CDR3 contains 12 residues. Germline CDR1 reads ENHRY; CDR2 reads SYGVKD. Trimming removed 9 bases at V and 1 base at J, with 8 bases between. This chain links TRBV10-3 with TRBJ2-3; D unclear. The sequenced sample was naive CD4+ T cells sorted from blood. Specified subset: CD45RA+ positively selected. The TCR comes from a man under 40 in good health. As DNA, the CDR3 is TGTGCCATAAACTCAGGCACAGATACGCAGTATTTT. This sequence encodes CAINSGTDTQYF.